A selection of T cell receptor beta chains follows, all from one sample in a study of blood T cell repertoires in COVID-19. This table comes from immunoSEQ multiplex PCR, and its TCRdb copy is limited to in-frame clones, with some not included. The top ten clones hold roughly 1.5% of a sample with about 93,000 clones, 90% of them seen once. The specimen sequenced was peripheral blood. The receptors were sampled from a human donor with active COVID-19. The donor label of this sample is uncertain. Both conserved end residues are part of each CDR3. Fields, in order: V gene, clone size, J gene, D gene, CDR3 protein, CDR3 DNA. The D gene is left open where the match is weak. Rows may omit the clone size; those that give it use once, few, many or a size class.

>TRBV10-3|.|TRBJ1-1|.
CAISSGLNTEAFF
TGTGCCATCAGCTCAGGGCTGAACACTGAAGCTTTCTTT
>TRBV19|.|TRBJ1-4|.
CASSHGPDRNEKLFF
TGTGCCAGTAGTCATGGTCCGGACAGAAATGAAAAACTGTTTTTT
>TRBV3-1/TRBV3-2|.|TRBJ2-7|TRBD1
CASSQEGLRGHTYEQYF
TGTGCCAGCAGCCAAGAAGGGTTAAGGGGGCATACCTACGAGCAGTACTTC
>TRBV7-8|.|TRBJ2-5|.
CASSLLGGETQYF
TGTGCCAGCAGCTTACTGGGGGGAGAGACCCAGTACTTC
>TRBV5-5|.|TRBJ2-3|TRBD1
CASSLAPRDSGTDTQYF
TGTGCCAGCAGCTTGGCCCCTCGGGACAGCGGCACAGATACGCAGTATTTT
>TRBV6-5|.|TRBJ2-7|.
CASSYSRAATSYEQYF
TGTGCCAGCAGTTACTCGAGGGCAGCTACTTCCTACGAGCAGTACTTC
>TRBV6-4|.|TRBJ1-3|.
CAGSETGKSGNTIYF
TGTGCCGGGTCGGAAACAGGGAAATCTGGAAACACCATATATTTT
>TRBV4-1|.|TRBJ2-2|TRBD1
CASSLRAPQGASNTGELFF
TGCGCCAGCAGCCTCCGGGCCCCACAGGGGGCCTCGAACACCGGGGAGCTGTTTTTT
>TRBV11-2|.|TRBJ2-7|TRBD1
CASSLEGTGGYEQYF
TGTGCCAGCAGCTTAGAAGGGACAGGGGGCTACGAGCAGTACTTC
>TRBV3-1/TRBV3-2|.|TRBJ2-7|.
CASSQDRRKTYEQYF
TGTGCCAGCAGCCAAGATCGGCGGAAGACCTACGAGCAGTACTTC
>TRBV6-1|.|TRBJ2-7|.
CASSDQGIGGEQYF
TGTGCCAGCAGTGACCAGGGAATCGGGGGCGAGCAGTACTTC
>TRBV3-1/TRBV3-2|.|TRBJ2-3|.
CASSPWTWSTDTQYF
TGTGCCAGCAGCCCTTGGACTTGGAGCACAGATACGCAGTATTTT
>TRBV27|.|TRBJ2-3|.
CASSLGLSTDAQYF
TGTGCCAGCAGTCTCGGACTTAGCACAGATGCGCAGTATTTT
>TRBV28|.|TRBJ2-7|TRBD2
CASSTGGVVHEQYF
TGTGCCAGCAGCACTGGGGGGGTGGTACACGAGCAGTACTTC
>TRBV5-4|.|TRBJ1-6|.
CASSLELQGNSPLHF
TGTGCCAGCAGCTTGGAACTGCAGGGTAATTCACCCCTCCACTTT
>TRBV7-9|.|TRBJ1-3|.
CASSFSQVTGNTIYF
TGTGCCAGCAGCTTCTCACAGGTCACTGGAAACACCATATATTTT
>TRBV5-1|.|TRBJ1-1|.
CASSWRENTEAFF
TGCGCCAGCAGCTGGAGGGAGAACACTGAAGCTTTCTTT
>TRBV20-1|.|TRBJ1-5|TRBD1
CSASEGTGNQPQHF
TGCAGTGCTAGTGAGGGGACAGGGAATCAGCCCCAGCATTTT
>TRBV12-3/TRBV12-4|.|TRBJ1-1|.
CASSFAWRTEAFF
TGTGCCAGCAGTTTCGCCTGGAGAACTGAAGCTTTCTTT
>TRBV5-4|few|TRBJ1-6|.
CAWGQGNSPLHF
TGTGCCTGGGGGCAGGGGAATTCACCCCTCCACTTT
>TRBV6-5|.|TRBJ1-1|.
CASSYRGGVMNTEAFF
TGTGCCAGCAGTTACAGGGGGGGCGTGATGAACACTGAAGCTTTCTTT
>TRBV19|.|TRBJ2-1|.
CASSIEASYYNEQFF
TGTGCCAGTAGTATAGAGGCTTCTTACTACAATGAGCAGTTCTTC
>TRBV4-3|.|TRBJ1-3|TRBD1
CASSRNRGVSGNTIYF
TGCGCCAGCAGCCGGAACAGGGGAGTCTCTGGAAACACCATATATTTT
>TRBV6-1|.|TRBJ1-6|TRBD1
CASSEGQGTPLHF
TGTGCCAGCAGTGAAGGACAGGGTACCCCCCTCCACTTT
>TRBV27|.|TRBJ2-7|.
CASSSPGLRAYEQYF
TGTGCCAGCAGTTCCCCGGGACTCCGGGCCTACGAGCAGTACTTC
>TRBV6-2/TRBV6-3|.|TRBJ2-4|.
CASSFGQGRNIQYF
TGTGCCAGCAGTTTTGGTCAGGGGCGAAACATTCAGTACTTC
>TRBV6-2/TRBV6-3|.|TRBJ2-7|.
CASSYSSDYEQYF
TGTGCCAGCAGTTATTCGTCAGATTACGAGCAGTACTTC
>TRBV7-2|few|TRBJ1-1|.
CASSLVRGAMNTEAFF
TGTGCCAGCAGCTTAGTTCGGGGGGCGATGAACACTGAAGCTTTCTTT